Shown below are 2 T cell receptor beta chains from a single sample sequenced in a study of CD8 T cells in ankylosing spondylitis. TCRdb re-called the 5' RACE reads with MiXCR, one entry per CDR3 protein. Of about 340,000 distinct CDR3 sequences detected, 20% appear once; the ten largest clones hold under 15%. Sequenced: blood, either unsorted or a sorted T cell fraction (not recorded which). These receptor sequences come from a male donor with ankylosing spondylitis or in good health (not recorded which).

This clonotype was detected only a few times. CDR3: CASSTGLQGAYEQYF. Written as DNA, the CDR3 is TGTGCCAGCAGCACTGGACTACAGGGGGCCTACGAGCAGTACTTC. The chain uses TRBV7-9 and TRBJ2-7, with 8 positions matching TRBD1. The CDR3 has 15 residues. Germline V gene sequence: CDR1 SEHNR, CDR2 FQNEAQ (reference sequence). The V and J ends lost 5 bases and 2 bases, in that order; junction bases with no gene match: 8.

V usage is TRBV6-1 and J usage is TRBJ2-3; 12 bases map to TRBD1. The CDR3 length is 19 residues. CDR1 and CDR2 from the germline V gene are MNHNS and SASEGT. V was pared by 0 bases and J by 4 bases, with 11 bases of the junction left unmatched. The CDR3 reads CASSEARHRDRGRADTQYF. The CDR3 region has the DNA TGTGCCAGCAGTGAAGCCCGACACCGGGACAGGGGGCGCGCAGATACGCAGTATTTT.